The present TCR beta chain was sequenced within a study of cytomegalovirus exposure and HLA in healthy donors (dated by TCRdb to 2016 to 2017). Background for the entire study: An earlier analysis of roughly 500 of the donors reported 250 to 350 Gb of sequence data and 117 million unique TCR beta sequences from about 180 million T cells. Because of strong linkage in the cohort, roughly 5 DR-DQ haplotypes were treated as single units for association and clustering. Donor age, sex, ethnicity and CMV serostatus were compiled together with the repertoire data. A later analysis re-examined previously published TCR beta repertoires from around 670 donors and added high-resolution HLA genotyping to investigate patterns of TCR occurrence. A later genetic analysis used genome-wide SNP genotypes for about 65% of the roughly 700 donors, treating that subset as a discovery cohort. HLA typing covered class I and class II loci at four-digit resolution. Typing coverage varied by locus: roughly 629-640 donors for A, B, C, DRB1 and DQB1; approximately 500 for DQA1; some 610 for DPA1; approximately 470 for DPB1. On average, roughly 240,000 unique TCR beta nucleotide sequences were sequenced per donor among 398 genotyped donors of the cohort, with roughly 18% of those sequences being non-productive. To decide whether each TCR beta V gene segment behaved as functional or pseudogenic, an earlier analysis of 587 of the donors relied on high-throughput TCR beta sequencing. A separate validation cohort of 100 to 150 different subjects was used in addition to the 666-subject first cohort. The aim of the study was to test whether cataloging public T cell receptors could identify signatures of past pathogen exposure. To predict cytomegalovirus infection status, the study brought together high-throughput TCR immunosequencing, statistical association of individual TCRs with disease status, and machine learning. The study used immunosequencing to profile the T cell repertoires of some 600 subjects and linked those repertoires to cytomegalovirus serostatus. Rather than drawing on any new phenotypic data, the later analysis identified candidate immune exposures from TCR beta sequences and the way those sequences occurred across donors. Roughly 300 gigabases of sequencing data and around 90 million unique TCR sequences made up an early release that covered 500 to 700 HLA-typed donors. Every repertoire in the discovery cohort had been generated on one and the same sequencing platform. The genetic ancestry cluster associated with self-reported Caucasian donors included approximately 85% of the roughly 400 genotyped donors. General study outcomes and caveats: The authors suggested that the approach could potentially be generalized to other disease states and immunological phenotypes. A further reported finding was that TCR beta sequences accurately predicted the HLA-A and HLA-B alleles for most subjects in the first cohort. Cytomegalovirus status was reported to be diagnosed by the classifier with high specificity and sensitivity in both the original and validation cohorts. Because some donors lacked HLA typing at each locus, the association tests relied only on the typed subset. Linkage disequilibrium might explain the correlated functional status among segregating V segments, but an unknown experimental factor could not be ruled out. In a later analysis, most CMV-associated TCR beta chains were found to appear HLA-restricted, with HLA associations seemingly driven largely by CMV exposure. Most TCR sequences were observed very rarely across donors, whereas some public TCRs were present in many individuals. In a later analysis, several top co-occurrence clusters were reported to appear linked to parvovirus B19, influenza, CMV and Epstein-Barr virus. A later analysis found that HLA-associated TCR beta chains were more clonally expanded and had lower generation probabilities than equally common non-associated chains. Sequencing depth was assumed to be roughly uniform across donors in the presence/absence analyses, though that assumption may not hold. For the cohort, immune exposure information was limited to CMV serostatus. The cohort was sequenced for TCR beta chains only, and without alpha or paired-chain data the features that could be detected were limited. The earlier analysis of 450 to 700 of the donors excluded 15 to 20 rarely observed V segments, including chromosome 9 orphons, because counts were too low. A total of fewer than 200 TCR beta chains were listed by the study as associated with cytomegalovirus. In an earlier analysis of 587 of the donors, most TCR beta V segments were observed in productive rearrangements about 87% or about 30% of the time, broadly matching IMGT annotations. In a later analysis, TCR association rates were found to vary across HLA loci, with the most associated TCRs seen for DRB1 alleles and the fewest for HLA-C alleles. Specific HLA alleles were associated with 15,000 to 20,000 TCR beta sequences at a false discovery rate of 0.05 in a later analysis. A cluster of highly shared sequence variants was judged likely to be a technical artifact of the sequencing pipeline. Strong co-occurrence of HLA alleles, especially DR and DQ, made assigning TCR associations to individual alleles difficult. Because the 87-base-pair reads could not distinguish some IMGT-functional V segments, including TRBV6-2 and TRBV6-3, those segments were excluded. In a later genetic analysis, fewer N-insertions in productive TCRs were reported among donors in an Asian-associated ancestry cluster than the 666-donor mean. An association between a missense DCLRE1C variant and V-gene and J-gene trimming of TCR beta chains was found in a later genetic analysis and replicated in an independent cohort. In vitro tests confirmed that three of the cytomegalovirus-associated TCR beta chains recognize cytomegalovirus antigens.

Comment on this clone: Its antigen specificity is not known. Per-nucleotide qualities are absent, and no much larger clonotype sits a single base away.

For CDR1 and CDR2, the germline V gene lists LGHNA and YNFKEQ. The CDR3 holds 19 amino acids from the cysteine to the phenylalanine. Only CDR3 DNA is held: 57 bases, read in frame from base 1. Here V drops 1 base and J drops 10 bases, and the junction holds 20 bases not matched to any gene. Library creation used the immunoSEQ multiplex PCR assay. A mixture of 60 forward primers for TCR Vbeta segments and 13 reverse primers for TCR Jbeta segments was used in the multiplex PCR. Amplification of the CDR3 region of rearranged TCR beta genes was performed with a multiplex PCR assay on genomic DNA. The amplified TCR beta libraries were sequenced on the Illumina HiSeq System as 87-base-pair reads. The authors processed their data as follows. In a later analysis, 70 million to 95 million unique TCR beta chains were counted across the roughly 670 repertoires, and approximately 11 million of these chains were shared by at least two donors. To remove PCR and sequencing errors, raw reads were error-corrected and collapsed into unique sequences using a nearest-neighbor algorithm that merged closely related sequences. To assign V, D and J gene segments, CDR3 sequences were aligned to IMGT reference sequences. For a sequence to be retained, a match of at least six nucleotides to both a V gene segment and a J gene segment was required. Rearrangements were called productive when the CDR3 lacked stop codons and stayed in frame with V and J; all others were non-productive. CDR3 was defined according to IMGT convention as the region running from the second conserved V-encoded cysteine to the conserved J-encoded phenylalanine. In an earlier analysis of just under 600 of the donors, sequences lacking an unambiguous match to a single V gene segment were excluded. An earlier analysis of 587 of the donors classified V segments as functional when productive rearrangements were above 56.7% and as segregating when the standard deviation between donors was above 5%. A statistical classification framework was built to diagnose cytomegalovirus status from the catalog of TCR beta chain sequences. In a later analysis, V and J genes were assigned by comparing TCR nucleotide sequences against IMGT/GENE-DB human TR gene sequences. A later analysis assigned CDR3 sequences and most-parsimonious VDJ recombination scenarios with the TCRdist pipeline. A later analysis defined each TCR beta chain by its CDR3 amino acid sequence plus V-gene family, and excluded reads lacking a unique V-gene family. A later analysis removed 550 to 650 highly shared, low-generation-probability nucleotide sequences to deal with suspected cross-contamination and a sequencing artifact. In a later analysis, a clonal expansion index was calculated for each public chain from normalized within-repertoire ranks of inferred template counts. In a later analysis, generation probabilities were computed with a VDJ recombination model fitted to out-of-frame rearrangements, and the resulting probabilities were checked against IGoR. In a later analysis, TCR-TCR, TCR-HLA and TCR-CMV co-occurrence was scored with hypergeometric tests, and a repertoire-size bias correction was applied to TCR pairs. A later analysis estimated false discovery rates by permuting HLA or CMV assignments 20 times. In a later analysis, co-occurring TCRs were grouped using DBSCAN, and TCRdist sequence similarity was added for clustering within HLA-allele-positive subsets. Co-occurrence clustering excluded repertoires with fewer than 30,000 or more than 120,000 public chains, plus five with anomalous nucleotide sharing. This is the immuneACCESS table as TCRdb keeps it, with only in-frame sequences that have V and J called. A part of the clones is gone; compared with another copy, unresolved V genes explain less than half, and the rest is unexplained. The DNA was the basis for D and trimming; V, J and clone size are from that table. Counted in this sample were some 130,000 clones; approximately 80% of them appeared once. The ten most abundant clones make up 8.8% of the sample.

In total, roughly 670 healthy bone marrow donors made up the cohort. At the time of sampling, every cohort member was nominally healthy, though immune exposures that went unrecorded were likely present. The donor was CMV seropositive and was included in the group of 290 or so seropositive cohort members. A peripheral blood sample was provided by each donor, and peripheral blood mononuclear cells were used for TCR beta sequencing. Genomic DNA was extracted from the blood cell samples with the Qiagen DNeasy Blood Extraction Kit. This sequence originates from a woman aged 45 to 65 in good health and CMV-seropositive. The sequenced material came from PBMCs. The chain was built from TRBV4-2 and TRBJ2-1; TRBD2 aligns with 9 central bases. The CDR3 protein sequence reads: CASSQAGTSRMNRIGEQFF. The base sequence is TGTGCCAGCAGCCAAGCCGGGACTAGCCGGATGAACCGAATTGGCGAGCAGTTCTTC.